The 27 T cell receptor beta chains below all came from one sample that was sequenced in a study of radiotherapy plus CTLA-4 blockade in lung cancer (dated by TCRdb to the late 2010s). The library was obtained by the immunoSEQ multiplex PCR assay. TCRdb took this table from immuneACCESS and kept in-frame rearrangements with V and J called. Such tables lack part of the clones; where checked against another copy, unresolved V genes explain under half of the gap, and the rest is unexplained. For this sample there are some 98,000 clones; 82% appear just once. The ten largest clonotypes hold around 3% of the sample. The sequencing here drew on peripheral blood, taken from a patient treated with radiotherapy plus ipilimumab. Receptors were obtained from a human donor with non-small cell lung cancer who had a partial response to radiotherapy plus ipilimumab.

V gene TRBV14 combines with J gene TRBJ1-4; 12 bases map to TRBD1. The CDR3 contains 18 residues. In germline, CDR1 is SGHDN, CDR2 FVKESK. V lost 3 bases and J lost 4; bases outside the gene matches: 9. DNA for the CDR3: TGTGCCAGCAGCCACCCGGGACAGGGGGCTGCAGGTAATGAAAAACTGTTTTTT. Encoded protein: CASSHPGQGAAGNEKLFF. The entire variable domain, with the rest obtained from reference TRBV14 and TRBJ1-4, is as follows: EAGVTQFPSHSVIEKGQTVTLRCDPISGHDNLYWYRRVMGKEIKFLLHFVKESKQDESGMPNNRFLAERTGGTYSTLKVQPAELEDSGVYFCASSHPGQGAAGNEKLFFGSGTQLSVL.

This clone was seen once. This chain uses TRBV27 with TRBJ2-1; 11 nucleotides match TRBD1. CDR1 is MNHEY and CDR2 is SMNVEV in the germline V gene (reference sequence). This CDR3 has 14 residues. V gave up 6 bases and J gave up 8 bases; unmatched junction bases: 6. CDR3 DNA sequence: TGTGCCAGCAGCCGAGGACAGGGGGCCGATGAGCAGTTCTTC. Translation gives CASSRGQGADEQFF.

The rearrangement joins TRBV9 to TRBJ2-7; unclear D gene. CDR3 size: 13 residues. From germline, CDR1 is SGDLS and CDR2 YYNGEE. Trimming cost V 1 base and J 7 bases, with 12 bases left between them. The CDR3 loop reads CASSVTTAGEQYF. The CDR3 region has the DNA TGTGCCAGCAGCGTAACTACCGCTGGAGAGCAGTACTTC.

This clone has just one count. The chain links TRBV7-2 to TRBJ2-5; TRBD2 agrees at 9 bases. Germline lookup yields CDR1 SGHTA and CDR2 FQGNSA. The CDR3 totals 16 residues. J was trimmed by 2 bases and V by 5 bases; bases with no gene match: 9. This CDR3 is CASSISGSGLQETQYF. For the CDR3, the DNA is TGTGCCAGCAGCATTAGCGGGAGCGGATTACAAGAGACCCAGTACTTC.

CDR3 DNA: TGTGCCAGCAGCTCGCAGGGGGCTACCGTTGGTGCTGAAGCTTTCTTT. It is translated as CASSSQGATVGAEAFF. This chain uses TRBV7-9 with TRBJ1-1; 8 bases are shared with TRBD1. The J segment lost 6 bases and the V segment lost 4 bases, leaving 13 bases of the junction unmatched. The CDR3 is 16 amino acids. CDR1 and CDR2 from the germline V gene are SEHNR and FQNEAQ (reference sequence).

This clone was seen more than once but under ten times. This chain joins TRBV7-2 and TRBJ1-4; 7 bases map to TRBD1. The length of the CDR3 is 15 residues. V was pared by 5 bases and J by 6 bases, with 9 bases of the junction left unmatched. CDR1 SGHTA and CDR2 FQGNSA come from the germline V gene. The CDR3 nucleotides read TGTGCCAGCAGCCCCACGACAGGGAGGCATGAAAAACTGTTTTTT. This translates into CASSPTTGRHEKLFF.

Comment on this clone: The sample contains more than one DNA sequence encoding this CDR3. Here the CDR3 DNA reads TGTGCCAGCAGTGAACGAGGACAGAACACTGAAGCTTTCTTT. This translates into CASSERGQNTEAFF. The chain is built from TRBV6-1 and TRBJ1-1; maybe TRBD1 (5 bases). Per germline, CDR1 MNHNS and CDR2 SASEGT. V dropped 2 bases and J dropped 1 base, with 8 bases sitting between them. The CDR3 length is 14 residues.

This clone was observed once. The rearrangement uses TRBV2 and TRBJ2-2; D perhaps matches TRBD2 (6 bases). Germline V gene data show CDR1 as SNHLY and CDR2 as FYNNEI. V was pared by 5 bases and J by 0 bases, with 10 bases between. This CDR3 spans 15 amino acids. CDR3 in amino acids: CASSLADANTGELFF. CDR3 nucleotides: TGTGCCAGCAGTTTAGCGGACGCGAACACCGGGGAGCTGTTTTTT.

This clone was found once. The rearrangement links TRBV11-2 to TRBJ1-5; the match to TRBD1 covers 7 bases. V lost 5 bases to trimming and J lost 4 bases; unmatched junction nucleotides: 2. From germline, CDR1 is SGHAT and CDR2 FQNNGV. The CDR3 totals 13 residues. CDR3 nucleotide sequence: TGTGCCAGCAGCCTACAGGGGAATCAGCCCCAGCATTTT. Amino acids: CASSLQGNQPQHF.

The J gene is TRBJ2-2, the V gene TRBV18; 7 bases fit TRBD1. CDR3 size: 14 residues. Germline trimming cut 9 bases from V and 4 bases from J; bases unmatched to any gene: 8. Germline V gene lookup returns CDR1 KGHSH and CDR2 LQKENI. The CDR3 loop reads CASFTTGITGELFF. For the CDR3, the DNA is TGTGCCAGTTTCACGACAGGGATCACCGGGGAGCTGTTTTTT.

This clone was observed once. The chain recombines TRBV5-1 with TRBJ1-1; 8 positions match TRBD1. Germline assignment: CDR1 SGHRS and CDR2 YFSETQ. This CDR3 is 13 amino acids long. V was pared by 1 base and J by 5 bases, with 1 base of the junction left unmatched. In nucleotides, the CDR3 is TGCGCCAGCAGCTTGAGACAGGGGACTGAAGCTTTCTTT. Its translation: CASSLRQGTEAFF.

This CDR3 is CASSPGTGSSYEQYF. The CDR3 nucleotides read TGTGCCAGCAGCCCCGGGACAGGGAGCTCCTACGAGCAGTACTTC. V gene TRBV7-2 combines with J gene TRBJ2-7; 9 nucleotides match TRBD1. The V and J ends lost 5 bases and 0 bases, in that order; junction bases with no gene match: 5. Germline CDR1 is SGHTA and CDR2 is FQGNSA. The CDR3 extends over 15 amino acids.

This chain joins TRBV7-3 and TRBJ2-2; D is possibly TRBD1 (6 bases). Germline V gene sequence: CDR1 SGHTA, CDR2 FQGTGA. Trimming took 2 bases from V and 7 from J, leaving 11 bases between them. There are 14 residues in the CDR3. CDR3 protein: CASSLYQGSGELFF. The CDR3 nucleotides are TGTGCCAGCAGCTTATATCAGGGGAGCGGGGAGCTGTTTTTT.

This clone was detected once. This chain links TRBV7-2 with TRBJ1-5; D not resolved. The germline V gene has CDR1 SGHTA and CDR2 FQGNSA. This CDR3 spans 13 amino acids. Trimming stripped 3 bases from V and 3 bases from J, with 6 bases between. This CDR3 is CASSFQDNQPQHF. CDR3 DNA: TGTGCCAGCAGCTTTCAGGACAATCAGCCCCAGCATTTT.

In this sample, this clone turned up a few times. This chain links TRBV4-2 with TRBJ1-4, with D perhaps TRBD1 (5 bases). Germline-derived CDR1 and CDR2 are LGHNA and YNFKEQ. CDR3 size: 16 residues. V was trimmed by 0 bases and J by 1 base, leaving 9 bases between them. The chain's CDR3 is CASSQERQGTNEKLFF. The CDR3 nucleotides read TGTGCCAGCAGCCAAGAAAGGCAGGGAACTAATGAAAAACTGTTTTTT.

The V and J genes are TRBV5-4 and TRBJ2-7; 15 bases are shared with TRBD2. The CDR3 is made up of 16 amino acids. V gave up 4 bases and J gave up 5 bases; unmatched junction bases: 7. Germline CDR1 is SGHNT and CDR2 is YYREEE (reference sequence). The CDR3: CASSDGLAGGRDEQYF. The CDR3, as DNA: TGTGCCAGCAGCGATGGACTAGCGGGAGGGCGCGACGAGCAGTACTTC.

The V and J genes are TRBV19 and TRBJ2-7, with 9 bases identical to TRBD1. After removal of 5 bases from V and 7 bases from J, the junction contained 9 bases not matched to a gene. The length of the CDR3 is 14 residues. CDR1 is LNHDA and CDR2 is SQIVND in the germline V gene (reference sequence). The CDR3 reads CASSEWDRVGEQYF. The DNA for the CDR3 is TGTGCCAGTAGTGAGTGGGACAGGGTGGGGGAGCAGTACTTC.

The chain recombines TRBV7-3 with TRBJ1-3, with D unclear. V gave up 2 bases and J gave up 0 bases, with 8 bases separating them. The CDR3 spans 15 residues. CDR1 is SGHTA, CDR2 FQGTGA, per germline. For the CDR3, the DNA is TGTGCCAGCAGCTTACAACATTTCTCTGGAAACACCATATATTTT. This translates into CASSLQHFSGNTIYF.

This chain uses TRBV18 with TRBJ2-2; 7 bases line up with TRBD1. CDR3 size: 16 residues. The V gene end was trimmed by 6 bases and the J gene end by 2 bases; junction bases not matched to a gene: 9. CDR1 and CDR2 (germline): KGHSH, LQKENI. DNA of the CDR3: TGTGCCAGCTCCCCGTTGGGACAGAGTAACACCGGGGAGCTGTTTTTT. It translates to CASSPLGQSNTGELFF.

This sequence joins TRBV18 and TRBJ1-5; no clear D gene. The V gene lost 3 bases and the J gene lost 2 bases, with 8 bases spanning the gap. The germline V gene encodes CDR1 KGHSH and CDR2 LQKENI. The CDR3 sequence is 14 residues long. Here the CDR3 DNA reads TGTGCCAGCTCACCCGTAGAGGGCAATCAGCCCCAGCATTTT. This translates into CASSPVEGNQPQHF.

The V call is TRBV27, the J call TRBJ2-1, with 7 bases identical to TRBD1. CDR3 length: 11 amino acids. Per germline, CDR1 MNHEY and CDR2 SMNVEV (reference sequence). V lost 8 bases to trimming and J lost 8 bases; unmatched junction nucleotides: 3. The DNA for the CDR3 is TGTGCCAGCCCACAGGGGCATGAGCAGTTCTTC. Protein: CASPQGHEQFF.

The chain uses TRBV5-1 and TRBJ1-4; the D gene is possibly TRBD1 (5 bases). Trimming removed 6 bases at V and 5 bases at J, with 17 bases between. This CDR3 spans 15 amino acids. Germline values: CDR1 SGHRS, CDR2 YFSETQ. CDR3 sequence: CASTPGLTRNEKLFF. The CDR3 DNA reads as TGCGCCAGCACCCCGGGACTAACCCGGAATGAAAAACTGTTTTTT.

This chain connects TRBV29-1 to TRBJ2-7; 8 bases match TRBD2. Germline values: CDR1 SQVTM, CDR2 ANQGSEA. Losses at the gene ends were 7 bases for V and 6 bases for J; bases not matched to a gene: 14. The CDR3 loop spans 14 amino acids. CDR3 region: CSGGSGGGLSEQYF. In DNA, the CDR3 is TGCAGCGGGGGGAGCGGGGGCGGCTTGAGCGAGCAGTACTTC.

This clone was seen only a few times. V usage is TRBV23-1 and J usage is TRBJ1-1, with 9 bases that match TRBD1. TRBV23-1 is placed among ORFs of uncertain function. V gave up 0 bases and J gave up 6 bases; unmatched junction bases: 8. The CDR3 runs 16 residues. The CDR3 region has the DNA TGCGCCAGCAGTCAATCTGGGGACAGGGCAAAGGCTGAAGCTTTCTTT. Its translation: CASSQSGDRAKAEAFF.

The rearrangement joins TRBV5-6 to TRBJ2-4; TRBD1 matches at 7 bases. Unmatched junction bases numbered 5, after V lost 2 bases and J lost 9 bases. Looked up from germline, CDR1 is SGHDT and CDR2 is YYEEEE. CDR3 size: 13 residues. In DNA, the CDR3 is TGTGCCAGCAGCTTTGACAGGGACGGCATTCAGTACTTC. Translated: CASSFDRDGIQYF.

This clone was picked up a small number of times. The chain combines TRBV5-1 with TRBJ1-1, with D perhaps matching TRBD1 (5 bases). The germline V and J ends were trimmed by 5 bases and 4 bases, with 18 bases remaining between them. The CDR3 is 15 residues long. The V gene's germline CDR1 is SGHRS and CDR2 YFSETQ. DNA for the CDR3: TGCGCCAGCAGTATAGGACCGCCAAGGGGCACTGAAGCTTTCTTT. Translating it yields CASSIGPPRGTEAFF.

The CDR3 DNA is TGTGCCAGCAGCCCCCAGGACAGGGCAGGCGGGGAGCTGTTTTTT. Its protein is CASSPQDRAGGELFF. This chain joins TRBV11-2 and TRBJ2-2, with 8 bases that match TRBD1. Germline CDR1 is SGHAT and CDR2 is FQNNGV. V lost 5 bases and J lost 7; bases outside the gene matches: 9. CDR3 size: 15 residues.